These T cell receptor beta chains were read from a single sample in a study of spatial heterogeneity in lung cancer. TCRdb reanalysed the 5' RACE reads using MiXCR and keeps one entry per CDR3 protein. The profile shows 100,000 to 120,000 distinct CDR3 sequences, 10% to 14% of them singletons. The input for sequencing was PBMCs, taken at follow-up. The source is a female donor with early-stage non-small cell lung cancer. The CDR3 runs from the conserved cysteine through the conserved F or W. The order of the fields is D gene, V gene, clone size, J gene, CDR3 DNA, CDR3 protein. D genes are given only for firm matches. Not every row has a clone size; where given, it reads once, few, many or a size class.

D: NA; V: TRBV6-2/TRBV6-3; size: NA; J: TRBJ2-2; DNA: TGTGCCAGCAGTTCCAGGACACCCACCGGGGAGCTGTTTTTT; CDR3: CASSSRTPTGELFF
D: NA; V: TRBV28; size: few; J: TRBJ2-5; DNA: TGTGCCAGCAGTCCGGGACTTTTCCAAGAGACCCAGTACTTC; CDR3: CASSPGLFQETQYF
D: NA; V: TRBV12-3/TRBV12-4; size: many; J: TRBJ2-2; DNA: TGTGCCAGCTCCGACCCAGCAAGTAGTGTTGGAACCGGGGAGCTGTTTTTT; CDR3: CASSDPASSVGTGELFF
D: NA; V: TRBV6-5; size: NA; J: TRBJ1-1; DNA: TGTGCCAGCAGTTCGGGCCTGGCGGCTGAAGCTTTCTTT; CDR3: CASSSGLAAEAFF
D: NA; V: TRBV9; size: NA; J: TRBJ1-2; DNA: TGTGCCAGCAGCGTAGCTGTCTATGGCTACACCTTC; CDR3: CASSVAVYGYTF
D: TRBD1; V: TRBV24-1; size: many; J: TRBJ1-1; DNA: TGTGCCACCAGTGATTCGAAGGGGGCTCACACTGAAGCTTTCTTT; CDR3: CATSDSKGAHTEAFF
D: TRBD1; V: TRBV28; size: many; J: TRBJ1-5; DNA: TGTGCCAGCAAACTAACAGGGGCTCAGCCCCAGCATTTT; CDR3: CASKLTGAQPQHF
D: TRBD2; V: TRBV12-3/TRBV12-4; size: few; J: TRBJ2-1; DNA: TGTGCCAGCAGCGCCGGGACTATGCAGTTCTTC; CDR3: CASSAGTMQFF
D: TRBD1; V: TRBV4-3; size: NA; J: TRBJ2-1; DNA: TGCGCCAGCAGCCAAGAGACAGGGGGACTGCAGTTCTTC; CDR3: CASSQETGGLQFF
D: NA; V: TRBV29-1; size: many; J: TRBJ1-5; DNA: TGCAGCGTTGCTTACAGGGATGGTCAGCCCCAGCATTTT; CDR3: CSVAYRDGQPQHF
D: NA; V: TRBV6-2/TRBV6-3; size: many; J: TRBJ1-5; DNA: TGTGCCAGCAGTTACTCGAGTTTCAGGGTTAAGGGCCAGCCCCAGCATTTT; CDR3: CASSYSSFRVKGQPQHF
D: TRBD1; V: TRBV2; size: few; J: TRBJ2-7; DNA: TGTGCCAGCAGTCAACAGGGGAACGAGCAGTACTTC; CDR3: CASSQQGNEQYF
D: NA; V: TRBV29-1; size: NA; J: TRBJ2-1; DNA: TGCAGCGTTATCCGGCAAGAGCAGTTCTTC; CDR3: CSVIRQEQFF
D: NA; V: TRBV3-1; size: many; J: TRBJ1-3; DNA: TGTGCCAGCAGCTGGGTTGGAAACACCATATATTTT; CDR3: CASSWVGNTIYF
D: TRBD2; V: TRBV5-1; size: few; J: TRBJ2-1; DNA: TGCGCCAGCAGTCAGACTAGCGGGAGTGCCTCCTACAATGAGCAGTTCTTC; CDR3: CASSQTSGSASYNEQFF
D: NA; V: TRBV6-2/TRBV6-3; size: many; J: TRBJ1-2; DNA: TGTGCCAGCAGTCACAACTATGGCTACACCTTC; CDR3: CASSHNYGYTF
D: NA; V: TRBV24-1; size: many; J: TRBJ1-5; DNA: TGTGCCACTTTCACACTTCAGGCAGGGGAGGACGCCTATAGCAATCAGCCCCAGCATTTT; CDR3: CATFTLQAGEDAYSNQPQHF
D: TRBD1; V: TRBV5-1; size: NA; J: TRBJ2-1; DNA: TGCGCCAGCAGTTACTGGACAGGGATTCCTGAGCAGTTCTTC; CDR3: CASSYWTGIPEQFF
D: NA; V: TRBV2; size: many; J: TRBJ2-2; DNA: TGTGCCAGCAGTGAAGTCGGCGCGAACACCGGGGAGCTGTTTTTT; CDR3: CASSEVGANTGELFF
D: NA; V: TRBV20-1; size: many; J: TRBJ2-7; DNA: TGCAGTGCTAGTCAGGGCCAGGGCTCCTACGAGCAGTACTTC; CDR3: CSASQGQGSYEQYF
D: NA; V: TRBV10-3; size: NA; J: TRBJ1-1; DNA: TGTGCCATCAGGGGGAATGTGGCATTAGGTATGAACACTGAAGCTTTCTTT; CDR3: CAIRGNVALGMNTEAFF
D: NA; V: TRBV19; size: few; J: TRBJ1-5; DNA: TGTGCCAGTAGTAGGCAATACAATCAGCCCCAGCATTTT; CDR3: CASSRQYNQPQHF
D: NA; V: TRBV11-2; size: few; J: TRBJ2-7; DNA: TGTGCCAGCAGCTCCACGGGGAACGAGCAGTACTTC; CDR3: CASSSTGNEQYF
D: NA; V: TRBV9; size: many; J: TRBJ2-3; DNA: TGTGCCAGCAGCGTTCTTGAAGGAAGCACAGATACGCAGTATTTT; CDR3: CASSVLEGSTDTQYF
D: NA; V: TRBV9; size: NA; J: TRBJ2-6; DNA: TGTGCCAGCAGCGTAGACGGGGGCTCTGGGGCCAACGTCCTGACTTTC; CDR3: CASSVDGGSGANVLTF
D: NA; V: TRBV5-1; size: few; J: TRBJ2-3; DNA: TGCGCCAGCAGCTTGACTTGGTTCAGTGGAGATACGCAGTATTTT; CDR3: CASSLTWFSGDTQYF
D: NA; V: TRBV6-1; size: NA; J: TRBJ2-1; DNA: TGTGCCAGCAGTGAACCGGGCAGGGGCACTTACAATGAGCAGTTCTTC; CDR3: CASSEPGRGTYNEQFF
D: NA; V: TRBV7-3; size: few; J: TRBJ2-5; DNA: TGTGCCCTATACATATGGAACCAAGAGACCCAGTACTTC; CDR3: CALYIWNQETQYF
D: NA; V: TRBV28; size: few; J: TRBJ2-7; DNA: TGTGCCAGCAGTGGCACGCGAGAGGAGCAGTACTTC; CDR3: CASSGTREEQYF
D: NA; V: TRBV19; size: NA; J: TRBJ2-1; DNA: TGTGCCAGTAGCCCACTAGCCGGGGAGCAGTTCTTC; CDR3: CASSPLAGEQFF
D: NA; V: TRBV29-1; size: few; J: TRBJ2-6; DNA: TGCAGCGTTCTCCCCTCTGGGGCCAACGTCCTGACTTTC; CDR3: CSVLPSGANVLTF
D: NA; V: TRBV7-9; size: NA; J: TRBJ2-5; DNA: TGTGCCAGCAGCTTTAACCCAGGACGCGGAGAGACCCAGTACTTC; CDR3: CASSFNPGRGETQYF
D: NA; V: TRBV25-1; size: NA; J: TRBJ1-3; DNA: TGTGCCAGCAGCCCACCAGGGAGAAACACCATATATTTT; CDR3: CASSPPGRNTIYF
D: TRBD2; V: TRBV4-3; size: few; J: TRBJ2-1; DNA: TGCGCCAGCAGCCAAGATTCGGTCCTGACTAGCGTATTCTACAATGAGCAGTTCTTC; CDR3: CASSQDSVLTSVFYNEQFF
D: NA; V: TRBV7-9; size: NA; J: TRBJ1-1; DNA: TGTGCCAGCAGCTTAGACGTGAACACTGAAGCTTTCTTT; CDR3: CASSLDVNTEAFF
D: NA; V: TRBV7-2; size: few; J: TRBJ2-1; DNA: TGTGCCAGCAGAACAGGCTTCAGGTTCGATGAGCAGTTCTTC; CDR3: CASRTGFRFDEQFF
D: TRBD2; V: TRBV15; size: NA; J: TRBJ2-1; DNA: TGTGCCACCAGCAGAGGGCTAGCGGGAAAAAATGAGCAGTTCTTC; CDR3: CATSRGLAGKNEQFF
D: TRBD2; V: TRBV7-2; size: many; J: TRBJ2-3; DNA: TGTGCCAGCAGCTTAAAGGCTAGCGGCTTCACAGATACGCAGTATTTT; CDR3: CASSLKASGFTDTQYF
D: TRBD2; V: TRBV7-3; size: many; J: TRBJ2-3; DNA: TGTGCCAGCAGCGCAAGCGGGAGTGCAGATACGCAGTATTTT; CDR3: CASSASGSADTQYF
D: NA; V: TRBV28; size: NA; J: TRBJ1-3; DNA: TGTGCCAGCAACCTAGGCGGGGGGCAGGGAAACACCATATATTTT; CDR3: CASNLGGGQGNTIYF
D: NA; V: TRBV5-1; size: many; J: TRBJ2-7; DNA: TGCGCCATCCCACCAGGATTCTCCCCCCACGAGCAGTACTTC; CDR3: CAIPPGFSPHEQYF
D: TRBD1; V: TRBV28; size: many; J: TRBJ1-5; DNA: TGTGCCAGCAAACCACCCCGGGACAGGGGCGGCAATCAGCCCCAGCATTTT; CDR3: CASKPPRDRGGNQPQHF
D: NA; V: TRBV27; size: NA; J: TRBJ1-5; DNA: TGTGCCAGCAGGATAACGTGGGATAGCAATCAGCCCCAGCATTTT; CDR3: CASRITWDSNQPQHF
D: TRBD1; V: TRBV28; size: many; J: TRBJ2-3; DNA: TGTGCCAGCAGTCCGATAGGGGGACAGGCAGATACGCAGTATTTT; CDR3: CASSPIGGQADTQYF